The T cell receptor beta chain under discussion was sequenced for a study of control samples from healthy donors and cancer patients (dated by TCRdb to 2019 to 2021). About this clone: The target of this receptor is not known. One base away there is no much larger clone; base qualities are not given.

Libraries were built with the immunoSEQ multiplex PCR assay. Drawn from immuneACCESS, this table holds only the in-frame rearrangements with V and J called that TCRdb kept. Clones are partly lost; checked studies trace under half to an unresolved V gene and leave the rest unexplained. In this sample the table shows about 73,000 clones, around 92% of which occur a single time. The ten biggest clones cover over 15% of the sample. The source material was PBMCs. This TCR was recovered from a man in his 60s with lung cancer.

The CDR3 sequence is CASSQIQASLGSLHF. The DNA reads as follows: TGTGCCAGCAGCCAGATTCAGGCCTCCCTGGGGTCCCTCCACTTT. The chain is assembled from TRBV5-6 and TRBJ1-6; no D gene is confidently identified. The CDR3 runs 15 amino acids, cysteine and phenylalanine included. Solely the CDR3 DNA is kept, with 45 bases framed from the first base. CDR1 and CDR2, per the germline V gene, are SGHDT and YYEEEE. V loses 4 bases, J loses 14 bases, and the germline ends lie 22 bases apart. Outside the CDR3, residues come from the reference TRBV5-6 and TRBJ1-6 proteins, so the full variable domain is: DAGVTQSPTHLIKTRGQQVTLRCSPKSGHDTVSWYQQALGQGPQFIFQYYEEEERQRGNFPDRFSGHQFPNYSSELNVNALLLGDSALYLCASSQIQASLGSLHFGNGTRLTVT.